These T cell receptor beta chains were read from a single sample in a study of cytomegalovirus exposure and HLA in healthy donors. Clones were read by immunoSEQ multiplex PCR, and TCRdb kept only the in-frame ones, dropping some. The table lists more than 200,000 clones, roughly 79% of them singletons. What was sequenced was PBMCs. These receptors were collected from a man aged 18 to 29 in good health and CMV-seronegative. CDR3s include the opening cysteine and the closing phenylalanine or tryptophan. D genes are given only for firm matches.

-	TRBJ2-5	TRBV19	TGTGCCAGTAGTATTAATGTAAAAGAGACCCAGTACTTC	CASSINVKETQYF
-	TRBJ1-1	TRBV6-1	TGTGCCAGCAGGGAGGGAGGGACTGAAGCTTTCTTT	CASREGGTEAFF
-	TRBJ2-3	TRBV6-6	TGTGCCAGTTTCAGGGGGGGACTAGGGGTATCAGATACGCAGTATTTT	CASFRGGLGVSDTQYF
-	TRBJ1-2	TRBV7-8	TGTGCCAGCAGAGGGGGGGAACTGGAGGGCTACACCTTC	CASRGGELEGYTF
-	TRBJ2-7	TRBV30	TGTGCCTGGAGTGCGTCAGGGGACTCCTACGAGCAGTACTTC	CAWSASGDSYEQYF
-	TRBJ2-3	TRBV7-9	TGTTCCAGCAGCTTACCCCTGATGGCGGGGTGGCAGGCAGATACGCAGTATTTT	CSSSLPLMAGWQADTQYF
-	TRBJ2-2	TRBV7-2	TGTGCCAGCAGCTTAGACACAGGGTTCGCCGGGGAGCTGTTTTTT	CASSLDTGFAGELFF
-	TRBJ1-1	TRBV30	TGTGCCTGGAAGTTACAGGGCTTGGGCACTGAAGCTTTCTTT	CAWKLQGLGTEAFF
TRBD1	TRBJ2-7	TRBV5-1	TGCGCCAGCAGCTCTACAGGGGGCGCATACGAGCAGTACTTC	CASSSTGGAYEQYF
-	TRBJ2-3	TRBV30	TGTGCCTGGGGACAGGCCAGGAGGGTTACGCAGTATTTT	CAWGQARRVTQYF
-	TRBJ2-7	TRBV11-2	TGTGCCAGCAGCTTATCTGGGCCCGAGCAGTACTTC	CASSLSGPEQYF
-	TRBJ1-2	TRBV28	TGTGCCAGCAGTTTATATGACGAGGGGGGGACCTTC	CASSLYDEGGTF